This T cell receptor (beta chain) was observed in a study of shared clonotypes between healthy human individuals. Sequencing was performed with immunoSEQ multiplex PCR; in TCRdb, only in-frame clones are kept and a portion is missing. The sample has about 2.4 million clones; approximately 94% are singletons. As to this clone: The antigen is not known.

The CDR3 sequence is 17 residues long. CDR1 MDHEN and CDR2 SYDVKM come from the germline V gene. Trimming removed 4 bases at V and 8 bases at J, with 23 bases between. Study-wide results and limits: Exclusively blood specimens were collected; tissue repertoires likely differ. Non-shared clonotypes displayed generation probabilities falling below those of clonotypes present in all four donors. Investigators expected sequencing depth to affect clonotype sharing among donors.

The donors were all Caucasian adults (living in Nashville, Tennessee). The chain employs TRBV28 and TRBJ2-2; perhaps TRBD2 as D (6 bases). This sequence originates from a young man in good health. Some clones in this sample may be carry-over from other donors' samples. Sequenced: naive CD4+ T cells from PBMCs. Subset meaning: CD45RA+ positively selected. The CDR3 sequence is CASSSPGVLIVVGELFF. The CDR3 region has the DNA TGTGCCAGCAGTTCCCCGGGGGTCCTAATTGTAGTGGGGGAGCTGTTTTTT.